Presented here are 18 T cell receptor beta chains from one specimen sequenced in a study of somatic mutations in cytotoxic T cells in rheumatoid arthritis. Profiled with immunoSEQ multiplex PCR; TCRdb holds only in-frame clones, not every one. This table has about 23,000 clones, roughly 80% appearing once. The sequencing input was CD8+ T cells sorted from blood. These receptor sequences come from an adult with rheumatoid arthritis.

The CDR3 here is CASSQVLSSYEQYF. CDR3 DNA: TGCGCCAGCAGCCAAGTTCTCAGCTCCTACGAGCAGTACTTC. V usage is TRBV4-1 and J usage is TRBJ2-7; D is unclear. CDR3 length equals 14 residues. CDR1 MGHRA and CDR2 YSYEKL come from the germline V gene. V was cut by 1 base and J by 0 bases, with 7 bases left in between.

This sequence joins TRBV29-1 and TRBJ1-1, with 11 bases lining up with TRBD1. V lost 6 bases and J lost 7; bases outside the gene matches: 13. The CDR3 has 15 amino acids. Germline CDR1 and CDR2: SQVTM and ANQGSEA. The CDR3 region is CSVLKGGTGGNEAFF. CDR3 in DNA: TGCAGCGTCCTCAAGGGAGGGACAGGGGGTAATGAAGCTTTCTTT.

The V call is TRBV5-4, the J call TRBJ1-4; tentatively, D is TRBD1 (6 bases). The CDR3 extends over 14 amino acids. The germline CDR1 and CDR2 sequences are SGHNT and YYREEE (reference sequence). V lost 2 bases, J lost 5 bases, and 10 bases lay in between. The DNA for the CDR3 is TGTGCCAGCAGCTTAGGACAGACCAATGAAAAACTGTTTTTT. Its translation: CASSLGQTNEKLFF.

The DNA of the CDR3 is TGCGCCAGCGGCATAGCGGCTAGCTCCTACAATGAGCAGTTCTTC. Its translation is CASGIAASSYNEQFF. The chain is built from TRBV4-1 and TRBJ2-1; D perhaps matches TRBD2 (6 bases). V was cut by 8 bases and J by 0 bases, with 14 bases left in between. This CDR3 region has 15 residues. The V gene's germline CDR1 is MGHRA and CDR2 YSYEKL.

This clone was detected a few times. DNA of the CDR3: TGTGCCAGCAGCCTCTCCCGGGGGGACGGGGGACAGACCCAGTACTTC. This encodes CASSLSRGDGGQTQYF. The rearrangement links TRBV4-2 to TRBJ2-5, with 7 bases aligning to TRBD2. Germline-derived CDR1 and CDR2 are LGHNA and YNFKEQ. The CDR3 contains 16 residues. The V and J ends lost 4 bases and 6 bases, in that order; junction bases with no gene match: 14.

The chain links TRBV2 to TRBJ2-5, with 9 bases matching TRBD1. The ends lost 10 bases at V and 4 bases at J; junction bases unmatched: 4. The CDR3 contains 12 residues. CDR1 SNHLY and CDR2 FYNNEI come from the germline V gene. The DNA for the CDR3 is TGTGCCACACAGGGGGCGGGAGAGACCCAGTACTTC. This translates into CATQGAGETQYF.

The chain joins TRBV10-2 to TRBJ1-5; D is possibly TRBD1 (6 bases). Deletions cut 7 bases from V and 1 base from J, with 14 bases between. In germline, CDR1 is WSHSY, CDR2 SAAADI. The CDR3 consists of 15 residues. The CDR3 DNA sequence: TGCGCCAGCACCCCGACAGGAGAAAGCAATCAGCCCCAGCATTTT. Translated: CASTPTGESNQPQHF.

The V call is TRBV7-9, the J call TRBJ1-1; the match to TRBD1 covers 11 bases. The CDR3 is 15 residues long. V gave up 7 bases and J gave up 3 bases; unmatched junction bases: 7. CDR1 and CDR2 from the germline V gene are SEHNR and FQNEAQ (reference sequence). The CDR3 reads CASIKGQGADTEAFF. DNA of the CDR3: TGTGCCAGCATCAAAGGACAGGGGGCGGACACTGAAGCTTTCTTT.

The count of this clone is one. The germline gene is not matched at one end of the junction; a read error may be the cause. V gene TRBV15 combines with J gene TRBJ1-1; D is unclear. Germline CDR1 reads LNHNV; CDR2 reads YYDKDF (reference sequence). The CDR3 contains 12 residues. CDR3 residues: CATSGENTEAFF. The CDR3 bases are TGTGCCACCAGCGGAGAGAACACTGAAGCTTTCTTT.

V usage is TRBV6-4 and J usage is TRBJ2-1; 7 nucleotides agree with TRBD2. The V gene end was trimmed by 0 bases and the J gene end by 2 bases; junction bases not matched to a gene: 1. Germline V gives CDR1 MRHNA, CDR2 SNTAGT. This CDR3 spans 15 amino acids. CDR3 amino acids: CASSDSGGAYNEQFF. The DNA of the CDR3 is TGTGCCAGCAGTGACTCGGGGGGGGCCTACAATGAGCAGTTCTTC.

J is TRBJ2-1 and V is TRBV11-2; 8 bases are a match to TRBD2. The J segment lost 4 bases and the V segment lost 1 base, leaving 6 bases of the junction unmatched. The CDR3 sequence is 16 residues long. Germline V gives CDR1 SGHAT, CDR2 FQNNGV. The CDR3 protein is CASSLGRGGIYNEQFF. The DNA for the CDR3 is TGTGCCAGCAGCTTAGGACGGGGGGGGATATACAATGAGCAGTTCTTC.

The chain couples TRBV9 to TRBJ2-5, with 9 bases matching TRBD1. V was clipped by 0 bases and J by 5 bases; unmatched bases: 8. Germline-derived CDR1 and CDR2 are SGDLS and YYNGEE. The CDR3 is 16 residues long. CDR3 bases: TGTGCCAGCAGCGTAGGGAACAGGGGGCCGGAGGAGACCCAGTACTTC. Translating it yields CASSVGNRGPEETQYF.

The gene calls are TRBV6-5 and TRBJ2-6; D is possibly TRBD1 or TRBD2 (5 bases each). The CDR3 loop spans 15 amino acids. From germline, CDR1 is MNHEY and CDR2 SVGAGI. Trimming cost V 11 bases and J 0 bases, with 14 bases left between them. The CDR3 loop is CAARGVSSGANVLTF. In nucleotides, the CDR3 is TGTGCCGCTCGGGGCGTGAGCTCTGGGGCCAACGTCCTGACTTTC.

The genes are TRBV5-1 and TRBJ1-1, with a tentative D call TRBD1 (5 bases). V was pared by 5 bases and J by 2 bases, with 16 bases between. Germline V gene lookup returns CDR1 SGHRS and CDR2 YFSETQ. The length of the CDR3 is 15 residues. For the CDR3, the DNA is TGCGCCAGCAGTTATGGACAAGACCTCAACACTGAAGCTTTCTTT. This sequence encodes CASSYGQDLNTEAFF.

This clone was observed a handful of times. The rearrangement links TRBV4-1 to TRBJ2-7; D is possibly TRBD2 (6 bases). V was shortened by 3 bases and J by 0 bases, with 12 bases between the two germline ends. The CDR3 runs 15 residues. CDR1 MGHRA and CDR2 YSYEKL come from the germline V gene. The CDR3 spells CASSQAGGASYEQYF. The CDR3 DNA reads as TGCGCCAGCAGCCAGGCGGGCGGGGCCTCCTACGAGCAGTACTTC.

This clone is deemed medium-sized (0.01 to 0.1%). The chain recombines TRBV19 with TRBJ2-1, with TRBD2 as a possible D gene (6 bases). Germline lookup yields CDR1 LNHDA and CDR2 SQIVND (reference sequence). The CDR3 extends over 17 amino acids. With 9 bases removed from V and 2 bases from J, the gap between germline ends came to 23 bases. CDR3: CASQNTLGGVTYNEQFF. CDR3 nucleotides: TGTGCCAGCCAGAACACCCTCGGCGGGGTTACCTACAATGAGCAGTTCTTC.

The chain combines TRBV14 with TRBJ1-2; no clear D gene. The CDR3 loop spans 14 amino acids. Trimming took 1 base from V and 8 from J, leaving 14 bases between them. Germline values: CDR1 SGHDN, CDR2 FVKESK. The DNA for the CDR3 is TGTGCCAGCAGCCAAGGGTACGGCTATCAGGGCTACACCTTC. This gives the protein CASSQGYGYQGYTF.

The genes are TRBV9 and TRBJ1-4; weak D call: TRBD1 (5 bases). Trimming took 3 bases from V and 3 from J, leaving 18 bases between them. From germline, CDR1 is SGDLS and CDR2 YYNGEE. The CDR3 runs 17 residues. CDR3 protein: CASSEWGGEAPNEKLFF. The CDR3 DNA is TGTGCCAGCAGCGAGTGGGGGGGAGAGGCCCCTAATGAAAAACTGTTTTTT.